A single count supports the clone carrying this T cell receptor (beta chain). The target antigen is unknown. The germline CDR1 and CDR2 sequences are LNHDA and SQIVND (reference sequence). V lost 5 bases to trimming and J lost 0 bases, with 13 bases between them. This CDR3 is 15 amino acids long. This sample stems from a study of cytomegalovirus exposure and HLA in healthy donors. Vbeta (60) and Jbeta (13) primers were used in the PCR. This table comes from immunoSEQ multiplex PCR, and its TCRdb copy is limited to in-frame clones, with some not included. The sample contains approximately 170,000 clones, approximately 85% of which appear only once. Regarding the study as a whole: Among TCR beta chains, those listed as cytomegalovirus-associated numbered some 160.

The gene calls are TRBV19 and TRBJ2-5; tentative D call: TRBD1 (6 bases). The source material was PBMCs. The sequence was collected from a young man in good health and CMV-seropositive. The CDR3 DNA sequence: TGTGCCAGTAGTTCGTACCGGGACAACCAAGAGACCCAGTACTTC. Translation gives CASSSYRDNQETQYF.